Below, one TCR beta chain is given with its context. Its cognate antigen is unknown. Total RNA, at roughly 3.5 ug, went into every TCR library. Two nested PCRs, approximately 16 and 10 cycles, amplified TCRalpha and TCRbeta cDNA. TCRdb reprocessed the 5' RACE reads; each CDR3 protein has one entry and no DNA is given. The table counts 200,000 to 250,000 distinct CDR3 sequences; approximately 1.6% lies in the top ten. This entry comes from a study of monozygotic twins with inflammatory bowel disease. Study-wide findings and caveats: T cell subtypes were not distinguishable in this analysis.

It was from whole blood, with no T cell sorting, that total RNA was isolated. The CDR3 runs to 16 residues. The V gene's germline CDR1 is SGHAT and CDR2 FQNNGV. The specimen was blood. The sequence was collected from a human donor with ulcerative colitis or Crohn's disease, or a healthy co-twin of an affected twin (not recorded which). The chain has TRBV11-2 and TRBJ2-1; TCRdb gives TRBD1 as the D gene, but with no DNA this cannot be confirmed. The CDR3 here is CASSLEVWGGRNEQFF.